The sample holds many counts of the clone carrying this T cell receptor beta chain. Its matching antigen is unknown. The CDR3 loop spans 14 amino acids. The ends lost 5 bases at V and 4 bases at J; junction bases unmatched: 6. The data originate from a study of T-cell memory formation after mild COVID-19. Whole-study context: TCR clusters were mostly confined to one donor each. Study observations and caveats: Cross-reactive memory apparently joined, as some responding clones appeared in pre-infection memory.

TCRdb recomputed calls from the 5' RACE reads with MiXCR, one row per CDR3 protein. The data hold 190,000 or so distinct CDR3 sequences, with about 10% observed a single time. Material for sequencing was PBMCs or a T cell subset sorted from them (not recorded which). This clonotype originated in a man aged 18 to 30 who had mild COVID-19 (a few samples of this study predate the infection). Cell type and time point are not known. V and J are TRBV12-3 or TRBV12-4 and TRBJ2-3; 7 bases map to TRBD2. CDR3 bases: TGTGCCAGCAGTCAAGCGGGGTTGGCAGATACGCAGTATTTT. It translates to CASSQAGLADTQYF.